The clone carrying this T cell receptor beta chain was counted at least ten times. The antigen is undetermined. Individual cDNA molecules each carried unique molecular identifiers attached by the library. Each CDR3 protein gets one entry after TCRdb re-called the RACE reads with MiXCR. The data hold around 350,000 distinct CDR3 sequences, with 5.5% observed a single time. The sample is drawn from a study of human T cells and chemical hapten exposure. For the study at large: The variation in per-sample TCR yields arose mainly from small differences in pooled library volumes.

The CDR3 runs to 17 residues. Between the trimmed V and J ends, which lost 4 bases and 3 bases, there was a span of 20 bases. Germline V gives CDR1 SGHTA, CDR2 FQGNSA. The study, taken as a whole, reports: A positive correlation with patch test score was found for PT1 expanded TCR counts.

The time point was: pre-sensitization, week 0. Treatment denoted: therapeutic diphenylcyclopropenone sensitization with weekly scalp DPC. Sequences were derived from whole blood, sampled in connection with sensitization to the hapten diphenylcyclopropenone (DPC). This chain joins TRBV7-2 and TRBJ2-3; D may correspond to TRBD1 or TRBD2 (6 bases each). This clonotype originated in a woman aged 18-29 years with alopecia areata. Some clones in this sample may be carry-over from other donors' samples. For the CDR3, the DNA is TGTGCCAGCAGCTCCCGATGGAGGGGGGTAGGGACAGATACGCAGTATTTT. Amino acid sequence: CASSSRWRGVGTDTQYF.